The 25 T cell receptor beta chains presented below share a single source sample, sequenced in a study of post-analysis software for immune sequencing data. Broader study findings: Patients showed TRBV5-6, TRBV5-1 and TRBV20-1 among 4 or 5 TRBV segments more frequent than in controls.

Every TCR beta cDNA library bore unique molecular identifiers. TCRdb re-called the PCR reads through MiXCR, storing one row per CDR3 protein. The sample records roughly 800,000 distinct CDR3 sequences, about 27% being singletons. Antigen specificity for these receptors is unknown. The sample comprised blood. The receptor set was obtained from a girl under 18 with multiple sclerosis.

The chain links TRBV28 to TRBJ1-2; D is undetermined. Trimming removed 7 bases at V and 7 bases at J, with 13 bases between. Germline assignment: CDR1 MDHEN and CDR2 SYDVKM. CDR3 length: 12 residues. CDR3 in DNA: TGTGCCAGCATGATTGCAAATGGTGGCTACACCTTC. This codes for CASMIANGGYTF.

This clonotype was found a few times. The V call is TRBV9, the J call TRBJ2-7, with 7 bases matching TRBD2. The CDR3 has 14 residues. J lost 3 bases, V lost 3 bases, and 6 bases had no gene match. From germline, CDR1 is SGDLS and CDR2 YYNGEE. The CDR3 protein is CASSGGGRVYEQYF. CDR3 DNA: TGTGCCAGCAGCGGAGGCGGGAGAGTCTACGAGCAGTACTTC.

This clonotype was observed a handful of times. This sequence joins TRBV25-1 and TRBJ2-7; D remains unclear. CDR1 and CDR2 (germline): MGHDK, SYGVNS. Trimming pared 7 bases from V and 0 bases from J, leaving 10 bases between. CDR3 size: 13 residues. The CDR3 sequence is CASKGQSSYEQYF. In DNA, the CDR3 is TGTGCCAGCAAGGGCCAGAGCTCCTACGAGCAGTACTTC.

Notes on this clonotype: Possible read error: a much larger clone is one base away. The CDR3: CASSLVAEGINYNEQFF. The CDR3 nucleotides are TGCGCCAGCAGCTTAGTCGCGGAGGGCATTAATTACAATGAGCAGTTCTTC. The chain links TRBV4-1 to TRBJ2-1, with D perhaps TRBD2 (6 bases). The V and J ends lost 5 bases and 4 bases respectively, with 21 bases between them. CDR1 and CDR2 (germline): MGHRA, YSYEKL. This CDR3 is 17 amino acids long.

The chain uses TRBV7-2 and TRBJ2-4; D is unresolved. The DNA end is more similar to TRBJ2-7, so the J call may be wrong. CDR1 and CDR2 from the germline V gene are SGHTA and FQGNSA. The CDR3 extends over 13 amino acids. CDR3 sequence reads: CASSSGTFREQYF. The CDR3 coding sequence is TGTGCCAGCAGTTCCGGCACCTTCCGCGAGCAGTACTTC.

This clonotype has just a few counts. CDR3 residues: CASSQDGWAGRDTQYF. In nucleotides, the CDR3 is TGTGCCAGCAGCCAAGACGGGTGGGCGGGGAGAGATACGCAGTATTTT. The chain couples TRBV14 to TRBJ2-3; tentatively, D is TRBD2 (6 bases). The CDR3 sequence is 16 residues long. Trimming shortened V by 0 bases and J by 5 bases, and 15 bases separated the two germline ends. The germline CDR1 and CDR2 sequences are SGHDN and FVKESK.

The chain is built from TRBV13 and TRBJ2-4; D ambiguous. This CDR3 spans 18 amino acids. V was pared by 2 bases and J by 0 bases, with 17 bases between. Germline CDR1 reads PRHDT; CDR2 reads FYEKMQ (reference sequence). This chain's CDR3 is CASSLSTGRYLAKNIQYF. As DNA, the CDR3 is TGTGCCAGCAGCTTATCTACCGGACGGTATTTAGCCAAAAACATTCAGTACTTC.

This sequence joins TRBV20-1 and TRBJ1-4; tentatively, D is TRBD1 (5 bases). V was cut by 5 bases and J by 5 bases, with 18 bases left in between. Germline CDR1 DFQATT, CDR2 SNEGSKA (reference sequence). This CDR3 region has 15 residues. The CDR3 sequence: CSALSGGTENEKLFF. The CDR3 nucleotides are TGCAGTGCTCTCTCCGGCGGGACCGAGAATGAAAAACTGTTTTTT.

For the CDR3, the DNA is TGCGCCAGCAGCTTGGGCGGGGAAGTCAGGTACGAGCAGTACTTC. As protein: CASSLGGEVRYEQYF. This chain links TRBV5-1 with TRBJ2-7; D possibly corresponds to TRBD2 (6 bases). Trimming removed 0 bases from V and 4 bases from J, with 14 bases in between. Germline values: CDR1 SGHRS, CDR2 YFSETQ. This CDR3 region has 15 residues. Looking up the rest from reference TRBV5-1 and TRBJ2-7 gives the full variable domain: KAGVTQTPRYLIKTRGQQVTLSCSPISGHRSVSWYQQTPGQGLQFLFEYFSETQRNKGNFPGRFSGRQFSNSRSEMNVSTLELGDSALYLCASSLGGEVRYEQYFGPGTRLTVT.

V and J are TRBV12-3 or TRBV12-4 and TRBJ1-1; TRBD1 aligns across 9 bases. CDR3 length: 15 residues. Trimming took 5 bases from V and 5 from J; bases not matched to a gene: 9. CDR3 sequence (DNA): TGTGCCAGCAGTCGAATCGGGACAGGGTTTACTGAAGCTTTCTTT. This sequence encodes CASSRIGTGFTEAFF.

About this clonotype: A junction end diverges from the germline sequence, so it may reflect a read error. The chain links TRBV10-3 to TRBJ2-7, with 8 bases fitting TRBD2. Germline values: CDR1 ENHRY, CDR2 SYGVKD. The CDR3 covers 14 residues. CDR3 amino acids: CASGEREISCEQYF. For the CDR3, the DNA is TGTGCCAGCGGGGAGCGGGAGATTTCCTGCGAGCAGTACTTC.

J is TRBJ2-7 and V is TRBV7-2; 7 bases are shared with TRBD2. Germline CDR1 and CDR2: SGHTA and FQGNSA. The CDR3 contains 15 residues. Germline trimming cut 3 bases from V and 3 bases from J; bases unmatched to any gene: 8. Written as DNA, the CDR3 is TGTGCCAGCAGCTTGGGGAGGGGATGGGGCTACGAGCAGTACTTC. It encodes CASSLGRGWGYEQYF.

This chain connects TRBV5-1 to TRBJ2-7, with D unresolved. V shed 0 bases and J shed 4 bases, with 14 bases lying between them. The germline gives CDR1 SGHRS, CDR2 YFSETQ. The CDR3 runs 15 residues. The CDR3 DNA reads as TGCGCCAGCAGCTTGGCCCCCGAAGACCATTACGAGCAGTACTTC. It translates to CASSLAPEDHYEQYF.

This clonotype was observed a handful of times. CDR3 sequence reads: CASSYHGQGDEQFF. CDR3 nucleotide sequence: TGTGCCAGCAGTTACCACGGACAGGGGGATGAGCAGTTCTTC. The V and J genes are TRBV6-6 and TRBJ2-1, with TRBD1 matching 10 bases. CDR3 size: 14 residues. The V and J ends lost 2 bases and 8 bases, in that order; junction bases with no gene match: 3. The V gene's germline CDR1 is MNHNY and CDR2 SVGAGI (reference sequence).

This chain joins TRBV5-5 and TRBJ2-5, with D perhaps TRBD1 (7 bases). The V end lost 1 base, the J end lost 5 bases, and 18 bases lay between the germline ends. The germline CDR1 and CDR2 sequences are SGHKS and YYEKEE (reference sequence). There are 16 residues in the CDR3. The CDR3 DNA sequence: TGTGCCAGCAGCTTGCGACAGGGAGGCGTCCCCGAGACCCAGTACTTC. Translation gives CASSLRQGGVPETQYF.

This clonotype was recorded a few times. In DNA, the CDR3 is TGTGCCACCGAGGGGCCAGGGGAAAACTTCTTCAATGAGCAGTTCTTC. Amino acids: CATEGPGENFFNEQFF. This chain joins TRBV28 and TRBJ2-1; D perhaps matches TRBD1 (6 bases). The CDR3 extends over 16 amino acids. The ends were cut back, 10 bases at V and 6 bases at J, with 25 bases in the middle. The germline gives CDR1 MDHEN, CDR2 SYDVKM.

This clonotype was found a few times. This chain connects TRBV20-1 to TRBJ2-7; D possibly matches TRBD1 or TRBD2 (5 bases each). Germline assignment: CDR1 DFQATT and CDR2 SNEGSKA (reference sequence). The CDR3 sequence is 15 residues long. The V and J ends lost 0 bases and 5 bases respectively, with 17 bases between them. CDR3 in amino acids: CSARDLRGTKNEQYF. For the CDR3, the DNA is TGCAGTGCTAGAGATCTGAGGGGTACTAAGAACGAGCAGTACTTC.

This chain uses TRBV20-1 with TRBJ2-7, with 7 nucleotides matching TRBD2. The CDR3 loop spans 13 amino acids. V shed 3 bases, J shed 4 bases, and the junction held 6 bases outside the gene matches. Germline CDR1 is DFQATT and CDR2 is SNEGSKA (reference sequence). The CDR3, as DNA: TGCAGTGCTAGGATACCGGGACTATACGAGCAGTACTTC. Translating it yields CSARIPGLYEQYF.

The chain recombines TRBV5-1 with TRBJ1-1; maybe TRBD1 (5 bases). Germline CDR1 and CDR2: SGHRS and YFSETQ. The CDR3 covers 16 residues. V was shortened by 0 bases and J by 1 base, with 13 bases between the two germline ends. CDR3 amino acids: CASSLAQGRKNTEAFF. CDR3 nucleotide sequence: TGCGCCAGCAGCTTGGCCCAGGGCAGGAAGAACACTGAAGCTTTCTTT. The full variable domain, completed using reference TRBV5-1 and TRBJ1-1, is KAGVTQTPRYLIKTRGQQVTLSCSPISGHRSVSWYQQTPGQGLQFLFEYFSETQRNKGNFPGRFSGRQFSNSRSEMNVSTLELGDSALYLCASSLAQGRKNTEAFFGQGTRLTVV.

The chain joins TRBV27 to TRBJ2-7, with TRBD1 identical over 10 bases. Germline CDR1 is MNHEY and CDR2 is SMNVEV (reference sequence). The CDR3 is made up of 15 amino acids. V shed 5 bases and J 2 bases; nucleotides not matched to a gene: 6. The CDR3 nucleotides read TGTGCCAGCAGTCGAGAAGGACAGGGGGCCTACGAGCAGTACTTC. Translating it yields CASSREGQGAYEQYF.

This clonotype was seen many times. The chain has TRBV4-1 and TRBJ2-1; D possibly corresponds to TRBD1 (6 bases). CDR1 and CDR2 (germline): MGHRA, YSYEKL. V was trimmed by 4 bases and J by 8 bases, leaving 18 bases between them. CDR3 length: 15 amino acids. CDR3 sequence reads: CASSLRAQGIDEQFF. CDR3 sequence (DNA): TGCGCCAGCAGCCTCAGAGCTCAGGGGATCGATGAGCAGTTCTTC.

J is TRBJ1-1 and V is TRBV27, with unresolved D. Trimming removed 6 bases at V and 0 bases at J, with 11 bases between. Germline-derived CDR1 and CDR2 are MNHEY and SMNVEV (reference sequence). There are 14 residues in the CDR3. Here the CDR3 reads CASRDRRMNTEAFF. CDR3 in DNA: TGTGCCAGCAGAGATCGGAGAATGAACACTGAAGCTTTCTTT.

The CDR3 sequence: CASSQDARSRSGYTF. In DNA form, the CDR3 reads TGCGCCAGCAGCCAAGATGCCAGGTCCCGGAGTGGCTACACCTTC. The V gene is TRBV4-3, the J gene TRBJ1-2; D unclear. Trimming cost V 0 bases and J 7 bases, with 15 bases left between them. Germline assignment: CDR1 LGHNA and CDR2 YSLEER. The CDR3 is 15 residues long.

This clonotype came up a few times. The chain recombines TRBV7-2 with TRBJ1-2; a possible D gene is TRBD1 (5 bases). CDR1 is SGHTA and CDR2 is FQGNSA in the germline V gene. Trimming shortened V by 4 bases and J by 5 bases, and 20 bases separated the two germline ends. This CDR3 is 16 amino acids long. Written as DNA, the CDR3 is TGTGCCAGCAGCTCGGGACGGACAACTCTCCCTTATGGCTACACCTTC. This encodes CASSSGRTTLPYGYTF.

The V and J genes are TRBV28 and TRBJ2-1; D unclear. This CDR3 spans 13 amino acids. The V gene's germline CDR1 is MDHEN and CDR2 SYDVKM. V was shortened by 8 bases and J by 3 bases, with 11 bases between the two germline ends. The CDR3 DNA is TGTGCCAGCGTCCAGGAGAACTACAATGAGCAGTTCTTC. Translation gives CASVQENYNEQFF.